Listed here are 12 T cell receptor beta chains from one sample, sequenced in a study of tumor and adjacent non-tumor tissue in lung cancer. The template was RNA from unsorted bulk tissue. Three rounds of nested PCR, following a modified ARM-PCR protocol, produced the TCRbeta library. A single record per CDR3 protein comes from TCRdb applying MiXCR to the multiplex PCR reads. The sample carries approximately 90,000 distinct CDR3 sequences, more than 60% recorded once. Sample: lung tumor tissue. These receptors were obtained from a man aged 65 to 79 with non-small cell lung cancer.

The rearrangement uses TRBV7-2 and TRBJ2-7; 7 nucleotides align to TRBD1. The germline CDR1 and CDR2 sequences are SGHTA and FQGNSA. This CDR3 is built from 13 residues. Trimming took 5 bases from V and 7 from J; bases not matched to a gene: 8. CDR3 amino acids: CTSSPDRTREQYF. CDR3 DNA sequence: TGTACCAGCAGCCCGGACAGGACCCGGGAGCAGTACTTC.

Details on this clonotype: A much larger clone differs from this one at a single base, so this may be a read error. V is TRBV11-3 and J is TRBJ2-5; either TRBD1 or TRBD2 may supply D (5 bases each). This CDR3 spans 14 amino acids. Per germline, CDR1 SGHNT and CDR2 YENEEA. CDR3 residues: CPRNHSGRQETQYF. The DNA for the CDR3 is TGTCCCAGAAACCACTCGGGGCGGCAAGAGACCCAGTACTTC.

This clonotype showed up many times. The V gene is TRBV14, the J gene TRBJ2-1; the match to TRBD2 covers 8 bases. Looked up from germline, CDR1 is SGHDN and CDR2 is FVKESK. J gave up 1 base and V 0 bases, and 2 bases lay outside the gene matches. The CDR3 is made up of 16 amino acids. The CDR3 reads CASSQDAGGSYNEQFF. The CDR3 nucleotides are TGTGCCAGCAGCCAAGATGCGGGGGGTTCCTACAATGAGCAGTTCTTC.

Comment on this clonotype: This may arise from a read error, as a much more abundant clone is one base away. This likely comes from a read error, as the CDR3 has no conserved phenylalanine or tryptophan at its end. This chain joins TRBV20-1 and TRBJ2-1; 13 nucleotides line up with TRBD2. The germline V gene has CDR1 DFQATT and CDR2 SNEGSKA (reference sequence). Trimming cost V 3 bases and J 0 bases; bases outside gene matches: 5. The CDR3 spans 17 residues. For the CDR3, the DNA is TGCAGTGCTAGGGGACTAGCGGGACGCGCCTCCTACAATGAGCAGTTCTTG. Translating it yields CSARGLAGRASYNEQFL.

This clonotype came up once. The junction departs from the called germline gene at one end, perhaps through a read error. The V and J genes are TRBV11-2 and TRBJ2-2; D perhaps matches TRBD2 (6 bases). Germline CDR1 reads SGHAT; CDR2 reads FQNNGV. CDR3 length: 14 amino acids. DNA for the CDR3: TGTGCCGGCAGCCCACTGGGACCATGCGGGGAGTTGTTTTTT. Its translation: CAGSPLGPCGELFF. The full variable domain, its missing parts supplied by reference TRBV11-2 and TRBJ2-2, is EAGVAQSPRYKIIEKRQSVAFWCNPISGHATLYWYQQILGQGPKLLIQFQNNGVVDDSQLPKDRFSAERLKGVDSTLKIQPAKLEDSAVYLCAGSPLGPCGELFFGEGSRLTVL.

A remark on this clonotype: Its ends do not fully match the called genes, so a read error is possible. The genes are TRBV6-2 or TRBV6-3 and TRBJ2-1; 9 bases agree with TRBD2. CDR3 length: 16 amino acids. Looked up from germline, CDR1 is MNHEY and CDR2 is SVGEGT. Written as DNA, the CDR3 is TGCGCCAGGAGGGGCCTTAGCGGGAGAATATACAATGAGCAGTTCTTC. The encoded protein is CARRGLSGRIYNEQFF.

This clonotype was detected a few times. The CDR3 loop is CASSQPTSGQETQYF. Here the CDR3 DNA reads TGCGCCAGCAGTCAACCGACTAGCGGACAAGAGACCCAGTACTTC. The genes are TRBV23-1 and TRBJ2-5, with 9 nucleotides matching TRBD2. TRBV23-1 is classed as an ORF, of uncertain function. The CDR3 loop spans 15 amino acids. Trimming took 2 bases from V and 2 from J; bases not matched to a gene: 3.

Regarding this clonotype: A much larger clone lies a single base off, so this may be a read error. CDR3 protein: CASSRKGEKLFF. The CDR3 nucleotides are TGTGCCAGCAGCCGGAAGGGAGAAAAACTGTTTTTT. V and J are TRBV5-6 and TRBJ1-4, with unresolved D. The V end was cut by 4 bases, the J end by 8 bases, with 9 bases between. The CDR3 sequence is 12 residues long. Germline CDR1 is SGHDT and CDR2 is YYEEEE.

V and J are TRBV10-3 and TRBJ2-7, with D perhaps TRBD1 or TRBD2 (6 bases each). Germline V gene lookup returns CDR1 ENHRY and CDR2 SYGVKD. The CDR3 covers 15 residues. CDR3 in amino acids: CIISSTLGGMYEQYF. DNA for the CDR3: TGTATCATCAGCTCGACCTTGGGGGGCATGTACGAGCAGTACTTC.

The V and J genes are TRBV5-6 and TRBJ1-4; D remains ambiguous. CDR1 and CDR2 from the germline V gene are SGHDT and YYEEEE. CDR3 length: 15 residues. The germline V and J ends were trimmed by 8 bases and 8 bases, with 22 bases remaining between them. The CDR3 sequence is CASSPIRQETEKLFF. The CDR3 region has the DNA TGTGCCAGTAGCCCGATCCGGCAGGAGACGGAAAAACTGTTTTTT.

Points on this clonotype: Since a much larger clone is just one base distant, this may be a read error. V usage is TRBV28 and J usage is TRBJ2-5; 14 positions agree with TRBD2. The CDR3 totals 18 residues. CDR1 is MDHEN, CDR2 SYDVKM, per germline. The DNA for the CDR3 is TGTACCAGCAGTCAAGGACTAGCGGGAGGCGCAGATAGGGAGACCCAGTACTTC. It translates to CTSSQGLAGGADRETQYF.

This clonotype was seen repeatedly, ten times or more. This chain links TRBV5-4 with TRBJ2-3; D unclear. Germline V gene sequence: CDR1 SGHNT, CDR2 YYREEE (reference sequence). V lost 4 bases and J lost 10, with 16 bases in between. The CDR3 has 13 amino acids. The CDR3 coding sequence is TGTGCCAGCAGCACGCCCGACTCAATCTCGCAGTATTTT. This translates into CASSTPDSISQYF.